The 28 T cell receptor beta chains given below trace back to one sample, sequenced in a study of T-cell memory formation after mild COVID-19 (dated by TCRdb to the early 2020s). Library prep was done by 5' RACE. Sequencing instrument: Illumina NovaSeq 6000. Starting from the raw public reads, TCRdb applied fastp trimming at Q25, assembled clones with MiXCR and retained in-frame beta chains. Rows matching on CDR3 protein sequence are summarized as one entry with the most common DNA and genes. For this sample there are hundreds of thousands of distinct CDR3 sequences; less than 25% appear just once. Of the sample, 7.5% to 9.5% falls within the top ten clones. The specimen sequenced was PBMCs or a T cell subset sorted from them (not recorded which). The source of these receptors is an adult woman who had mild COVID-19 (a few samples of this study predate the infection). The sample titles of this study are shuffled in the database, so cell type and time point are left out; the donor was told from shared clones.

V gene TRBV19 combines with J gene TRBJ2-3; unclear D gene. In germline, CDR1 is LNHDA, CDR2 SQIVND (reference sequence). V lost 3 bases, J lost 8 bases, and 18 bases lay in between. The CDR3 totals 15 residues. The CDR3 reads CASSIGYPPLGTQYF. The CDR3 DNA reads as TGTGCCAGTAGTATCGGCTACCCACCGCTCGGTACGCAGTATTTT.

There are a few counts of this clonotype. The rearrangement joins TRBV6-6 to TRBJ2-1; 12 positions agree with TRBD2. The length of the CDR3 is 18 residues. After removal of 0 bases from V and 6 bases from J, the junction contained 9 bases not matched to a gene. Germline assignment: CDR1 MNHNY and CDR2 SVGAGI (reference sequence). In DNA form, the CDR3 reads TGTGCCAGCAGTTACTCTATACTAGCGGGAGGTGTGCCCAATGAGCAGTTCTTC. The encoded protein is CASSYSILAGGVPNEQFF.

The rearrangement links TRBV6-5 to TRBJ2-1; 7 bases line up with TRBD1. The germline CDR1 and CDR2 sequences are MNHEY and SVGAGI. CDR3 size: 14 residues. V gave up 2 bases and J gave up 4 bases; unmatched junction bases: 2. CDR3 coding DNA: TGTGCCAGCAGTTACACACAGGGGTACAATGAGCAGTTCTTC. Its translation: CASSYTQGYNEQFF.

The chain recombines TRBV7-9 with TRBJ2-7, with 8 bases matching TRBD1. CDR1 and CDR2 (germline): SEHNR, FQNEAQ (reference sequence). With 4 bases clipped from V and 5 bases from J, the junction kept 10 bases outside the gene matches. The CDR3 runs to 15 residues. Written as DNA, the CDR3 is TGTGCCAGCAGCTGGGCAGGGGGCGCGAAGAACGAGCAGTACTTC. It yields the protein CASSWAGGAKNEQYF.

Only a few counts were recorded for this clonotype. At one boundary the junction diverges from the germline segment, which might be a read error. V is TRBV28 and J is TRBJ2-1; TRBD1 matches at 8 bases. The germline V gene encodes CDR1 MDHEN and CDR2 SYDVKM. This CDR3 is 10 amino acids long. The CDR3 region has the DNA TGTGCCAGCAGGGACAGGGCGCTGTCCTTC. Amino acid sequence: CASRDRALSF. The full variable domain, completed using reference TRBV28 and TRBJ2-1, is DVKVTQSSRYLVKRTGEKVFLECVQDMDHENMFWYRQDPGLGLRLIYFSYDVKMKEKGDIPEGYSVSREKKERFSLILESASTNQTSMYLCASRDRALSFGPGTRLTVL.

The genes are TRBV6-5 and TRBJ1-1; D not resolved. From germline, CDR1 is MNHEY and CDR2 SVGAGI. The V end lost 2 bases, the J end lost 1 base, and 14 bases lay between the germline ends. The CDR3 has 16 residues. DNA of the CDR3: TGTGCCAGCAGTTACACTCGATACGCCCGGAACACTGAAGCTTTCTTT. Translating gives CASSYTRYARNTEAFF.

The rearrangement uses TRBV5-4 and TRBJ1-2; TRBD1 matches 8 bases. Per the germline V gene, CDR1 is SGHNT and CDR2 is YYREEE (reference sequence). V dropped 0 bases and J dropped 6; count of bases not matched to a gene: 7. CDR3 size: 15 residues. The CDR3 region has the DNA TGTGCCAGCAGCTTGGGAGGACAGGGCAGGGATGGCTACACCTTC. Protein: CASSLGGQGRDGYTF.

V usage is TRBV24-1 and J usage is TRBJ2-2, with 7 bases lining up with TRBD1. The CDR3 has 17 amino acids. CDR1 KGHDR and CDR2 SFDVKD come from the germline V gene. With 3 bases clipped from V and 0 bases from J, the junction kept 6 bases outside the gene matches. CDR3 sequence: CATSDPRQGTNTGELFF. CDR3 sequence (DNA): TGTGCCACCAGTGATCCACGACAGGGAACGAACACCGGGGAGCTGTTTTTT.

The chain employs TRBV2 and TRBJ2-2, with 8 bases lining up with TRBD2. This CDR3 is built from 14 residues. Germline trimming cut 7 bases from V and 8 bases from J; bases unmatched to any gene: 9. The germline CDR1 and CDR2 sequences are SNHLY and FYNNEI. The CDR3 DNA sequence: TGTGCCAGCACCCCCGGGGCGGGAGGAGGGGAGCTGTTTTTT. This sequence encodes CASTPGAGGGELFF. The full variable domain, in which reference TRBV2 and TRBJ2-2 provide the parts outside the CDR3, is EPEVTQTPSHQVTQMGQEVILRCVPISNHLYFYWYRQILGQKVEFLVSFYNNEISEKSEIFDDQFSVERPDGSNFTLKIRSTKLEDSAMYFCASTPGAGGGELFFGEGSRLTVL.

This clonotype has only a few counts. The chain links TRBV21-1 to TRBJ1-3; the D call TRBD1 from the table was never checked on the DNA. TRBV21-1 is shown as a pseudogene. CDR3 length: 17 residues. The CDR3 here is CASSSTGTGALGNTIYF. The CDR3 coding sequence is TGTGCCAGCAGCAGTACCGGGACAGGGGCGCTGGGAAACACCATATATTTT.

This clonotype was detected a few times. This chain connects TRBV20-1 to TRBJ1-1; no clear D. Germline CDR1 DFQATT, CDR2 SNEGSKA (reference sequence). The CDR3 is 13 amino acids. The ends were cut back, 3 bases at V and 0 bases at J, with 8 bases in the middle. The CDR3 coding sequence is TGCAGTGCTAGCGCAGTGGTGAACACTGAAGCTTTCTTT. This translates into CSASAVVNTEAFF.

This sequence joins TRBV18 and TRBJ2-2; tentatively, D is TRBD2 (5 bases). V was clipped by 0 bases and J by 4 bases, with 9 bases between them. This CDR3 is built from 15 residues. Germline-derived CDR1 and CDR2 are KGHSH and LQKENI. The chain's CDR3 is CASSPPHGGTGELFF. The CDR3 nucleotides read TGTGCCAGCTCACCACCCCACGGAGGCACCGGGGAGCTGTTTTTT.

This clonotype came up many times. The chain couples TRBV6-2 or TRBV6-3 to TRBJ2-5, with D tentatively TRBD2 (6 bases). CDR3 length: 15 residues. Trimming removed 6 bases at V and 5 bases at J, with 19 bases between. The V gene's germline CDR1 is MNHEY and CDR2 SVGEGT. The CDR3 protein is CASSPLGPAGETQYF. The CDR3 bases are TGTGCCAGCAGCCCCCTCGGGCCGGCGGGGGAGACCCAGTACTTC.

This clonotype showed up just a few times. The chain links TRBV5-1 to TRBJ2-3, with 11 bases fitting TRBD2. The germline gives CDR1 SGHRS, CDR2 YFSETQ. V lost 2 bases, J lost 4 bases, and 3 bases stayed unmatched. The CDR3 is 15 residues long. CDR3 in DNA: TGCGCCAGCAGCTTTACTAGCGGGGGCCCAGATACGCAGTATTTT. This encodes CASSFTSGGPDTQYF.

The table lists this clonotype with many counts. CDR3 in amino acids: CATSDSDGLPQYF. The CDR3 DNA reads as TGTGCCACCAGTGATTCCGACGGACTTCCCCAGTACTTC. V and J are TRBV24-1 and TRBJ2-5; weak D call: TRBD2 (5 bases). This CDR3 is 13 amino acids long. V shed 2 bases and J shed 9 bases, with 12 bases lying between them. The germline V gene has CDR1 KGHDR and CDR2 SFDVKD.

The chain recombines TRBV6-6 with TRBJ1-2; D remains ambiguous. The CDR3 runs to 14 residues. The germline V gene has CDR1 MNHNY and CDR2 SVGAGI (reference sequence). Trimming left V 0 bases short and J 2 bases short, with 7 bases between. The CDR3 DNA follows: TGTGCCAGCAGTTACTCGAGAGAGAACTATGGCTACACCTTC. Translating gives CASSYSRENYGYTF.

The CDR3 DNA reads TGTGCCAGCAGCAGGAGGACTAGCGGGGGAGGAGGGCAAGAGACCCAGTACTTC. It encodes CASSRRTSGGGGQETQYF. The V and J genes are TRBV5-5 and TRBJ2-5, with 13 bases aligning to TRBD2. The CDR3 is 18 amino acids. V was clipped by 4 bases and J by 2 bases; unmatched bases: 11. CDR1 and CDR2 from the germline V gene are SGHKS and YYEKEE (reference sequence).

The J gene is TRBJ2-1, the V gene TRBV18; 13 bases line up with TRBD2. V dropped 2 bases and J dropped 6; count of bases not matched to a gene: 10. CDR3 size: 18 residues. The V gene's germline CDR1 is KGHSH and CDR2 LQKENI. In nucleotides, the CDR3 is TGTGCCAGCTCACCAAATCTTCAGGGGACTAGCGGGGTCAATGAGCAGTTCTTC. This encodes CASSPNLQGTSGVNEQFF.

The chain recombines TRBV30 with TRBJ2-1, with D perhaps matching TRBD1 (5 bases). The germline V gene has CDR1 GTSNPN and CDR2 SVGIG (reference sequence). The CDR3 is made up of 15 amino acids. Trimming left V 4 bases short and J 1 base short, with 14 bases between. The CDR3 is CAWTRRDRSYNEQFF. In nucleotides, the CDR3 is TGTGCCTGGACCCGAAGAGACAGATCCTACAATGAGCAGTTCTTC.

J is TRBJ1-2 and V is TRBV4-3; D unclear. CDR3 length equals 17 residues. The V and J ends lost 0 bases and 1 base respectively, with 15 bases between them. Germline CDR1 reads LGHNA; CDR2 reads YSLEER. CDR3 residues: CASSQDPPGSYNYGYTF. In nucleotides, the CDR3 is TGCGCCAGCAGCCAAGATCCACCAGGCAGTTATAACTATGGCTACACCTTC.

The chain has TRBV18 and TRBJ2-1; maybe TRBD2 (6 bases). Trimming shortened V by 1 base and J by 6 bases, and 13 bases separated the two germline ends. This CDR3 spans 15 amino acids. In germline, CDR1 is KGHSH, CDR2 LQKENI. In nucleotides, the CDR3 is TGTGCCAGCTCACCACAGCTAGGTAGCGGCAATGAGCAGTTCTTC. Translation: CASSPQLGSGNEQFF.

The chain combines TRBV4-2 with TRBJ2-7, with 9 bases identical to TRBD1. CDR1 and CDR2 from the germline V gene are LGHNA and YNFKEQ. V shed 0 bases, J shed 6 bases, and the junction held 6 bases outside the gene matches. The CDR3 totals 15 residues. The CDR3: CASSQDLGQGFEQYF. The CDR3 coding sequence is TGTGCCAGCAGCCAAGATCTAGGACAGGGGTTCGAGCAGTACTTC.

This clonotype has more than one count but fewer than ten. V usage is TRBV29-1 and J usage is TRBJ1-2; TRBD1 agrees at 9 bases. After removal of 4 bases from V and 4 bases from J, the junction contained 10 bases not matched to a gene. The CDR3 loop spans 15 amino acids. Germline CDR1 is SQVTM and CDR2 is ANQGSEA. The CDR3 DNA sequence: TGCAGCGTTGCACCACAGGGGGCGCTTGGCTATGGCTACACCTTC. This encodes CSVAPQGALGYGYTF.

This clonotype turned up a few times. The rearrangement links TRBV3-1 to TRBJ1-6, with TRBD1 matching over 7 bases. This CDR3 has 14 amino acids. Germline V gene data show CDR1 as LGHDT and CDR2 as YNNKEL (reference sequence). V dropped 7 bases and J dropped 7; count of bases not matched to a gene: 7. The DNA of the CDR3 is TGTGCCAGCACCGCAGGGGGGTGGAATTCACCCCTCCACTTT. Its translation: CASTAGGWNSPLHF.

This chain joins TRBV5-1 and TRBJ2-7; D tentatively reads TRBD1 or TRBD2 (5 bases each). With 3 bases removed from V and 2 bases from J, the gap between germline ends came to 9 bases. The germline CDR1 and CDR2 sequences are SGHRS and YFSETQ. The CDR3 extends over 13 amino acids. The CDR3 region has the DNA TGCGCCAGCAGCTGGGACGTCGCCTACGAGCAGTACTTC. This gives the protein CASSWDVAYEQYF. The full variable domain, its missing parts supplied by reference TRBV5-1 and TRBJ2-7, is KAGVTQTPRYLIKTRGQQVTLSCSPISGHRSVSWYQQTPGQGLQFLFEYFSETQRNKGNFPGRFSGRQFSNSRSEMNVSTLELGDSALYLCASSWDVAYEQYFGPGTRLTVT.

The CDR3 loop is CASSPFRQGGDEQFF. The CDR3 DNA reads as TGTGCCAGCAGCCCCTTCCGGCAGGGAGGGGATGAGCAGTTCTTC. The chain links TRBV7-9 to TRBJ2-1, with 7 nucleotides matching TRBD2. The V gene end was trimmed by 5 bases and the J gene end by 8 bases; junction bases not matched to a gene: 12. This CDR3 comprises 15 residues. The germline CDR1 and CDR2 sequences are SEHNR and FQNEAQ (reference sequence). The whole variable domain, filled in from reference TRBV7-9 and TRBJ2-1, reads DTGVSQNPRHKITKRGQNVTFRCDPISEHNRLYWYRQTLGQGPEFLTYFQNEAQLEKSRLLSDRFSAERPKGSFSTLEIQRTEQGDSAMYLCASSPFRQGGDEQFFGPGTRLTVL.

The chain carries TRBV18 and TRBJ2-7, with D uncertain. CDR1 is KGHSH and CDR2 is LQKENI in the germline V gene. The CDR3 is 14 residues long. V was clipped by 4 bases and J by 6 bases, with 16 bases between them. CDR3 DNA: TGTGCCAGCTCACGCGAGACCCCCCCTGGCGAGCAGTACTTC. Amino acids: CASSRETPPGEQYF.

The J gene is TRBJ1-1, the V gene TRBV7-2, with TRBD1 matching over 12 bases. Trimming at V came to 2 bases and at J to 4 bases, leaving 2 bases not matched to a gene. Germline V CDR1 and CDR2: SGHTA, FQGNSA. The length of the CDR3 is 15 residues. In DNA form, the CDR3 reads TGTGCCAGCAGCTTAATGGGACAGGGGGCCACTGAAGCTTTCTTT. Translated: CASSLMGQGATEAFF.